This T cell receptor (beta chain) emerged from a study of beta chain features in type 1 diabetes (dated by TCRdb to between 2018 and 2020). About the study as a whole: Patients and healthy donors did not differ in mean age, gender distribution, total cell number or subset yield. A total of 85 million to 140 million sorted cells were examined across all samples, and a strong correlation was observed between cell number per subset and RNA yield. In the study, TCRB repertoires of sorted circulating CD4+ T cell subsets from recently diagnosed type 1 diabetes patients were compared with those of matched healthy donors. Whereas all 30 or so donors provided naive and central memory subsets, regulatory and stem cell-like memory subsets were isolated from just 8 patients and roughly eight healthy donors.

This clone was observed a handful of times. This clone's antigen is unknown. There are no base qualities to consult, and no much larger clone falls within one base. Study-level results and caveats: Naive, central memory and regulatory TCRB repertoires appeared more similar among patients than among healthy donors. A moderate but significant shortening of TCRB CDR3 length was observed in type 1 diabetes patients in all four CD4+ subsets. Patients with type 1 diabetes made fewer insertions and deleted more nucleotides at VDJ recombination sites, implying thymic rearrangement abnormalities. HLA sub-analyses involved small numbers of individuals, so any influence of HLA type on TCRB rearrangement remained unresolved. Because cDNA was sequenced instead of genomic DNA, highly expressing activated cells could be over-represented, though the groups showed no difference in activation or CD3 levels. PCR may preferentially amplify shorter templates, but because patient and control samples were amplified and corrected together, any resulting skew would affect both groups equally.

Measured from the cysteine to the phenylalanine, the CDR3 is 12 residues long. The sequence is cut down to CDR3 DNA, 36 bases in frame from base 1. Between the V and J ends, shortened by 3 bases and 8 bases respectively, the junction contains 10 bases. In the germline V gene, CDR1 corresponds to SGHTA and CDR2 to FQGNSA. All of the isolated RNA was reverse transcribed with the High Capacity cDNA Reverse Transcription Kit, so expressed TCRB transcripts were sequenced. Naive, central memory and regulatory T cell samples underwent deep immunoSEQ sequencing, averaging about 3.57 million total reads per sample. Sorted cells were lysed in RLT buffer, and RNA was extracted using DNase-treated RNeasy Micro or Mini kits according to cell number. To prevent cross-contamination, each cell subset was processed individually, whereas patient and healthy donor samples were processed jointly. The immunoSEQ multiplex PCR was used to amplify TCRB sequences from cDNA, generating 87-bp fragments that spanned the CDR3 region. The amplicons were sequenced using the Illumina HiSeq platform. Regarding the original processing steps: PCR bias was corrected computationally using synthetic template baselines, and reads within Hamming distance 2 were collapsed, with unmergeable singletons discarded. By aligning reads against IMGT, V, D and J genes, CDR3 length, and insertions or deletions at six rearrangement sites were assigned. Clonotype counts were normalized to sorted cell number within each subset before computing true diversity and Gini coefficients with the tcR R package. Repertoire sharing was quantified using the overlap coefficient calculated on TCRB nucleotide sequences. Drawn from immuneACCESS, this table holds only the in-frame rearrangements with V and J called that TCRdb kept. Clones are partly lost; checked studies trace under half to an unresolved V gene and leave the rest unexplained. That table gives V, J and clone size, and the DNA gave D and trimming. Recorded for this sample are about 130,000 clones; around 8.7% of them occurred a single time. Together, the top ten hold approximately 0.68% of the sample.

Each donor gave one peripheral blood draw, averaging approximately 0.11 L, which was collected into heparinised tubes. A BD FACSAria II was used to sort naive, central memory, regulatory and stem cell-like memory CD4+ T cells with a panel that included CD45RO, CCR7, CD25, CD127, CD95 and CD27. A purity above 95% was achieved for all sorted populations. PBMCs were isolated immediately by Lymphoprep density gradient centrifugation and stained directly without culture. To minimize batch effects, samples were stained and sorted in pairs, one healthy donor with one patient per experiment. The source is a man between 18 and 35 years old in good health. The sequence links TRBV7-2 to TRBJ1-2, with no confident D gene call. The sample was central memory CD4+ T cells from blood. The sequenced DNA: TGTGCCAGCAGCTTTCGTTCGGTGGGCTACACCTTC. Protein translation: CASSFRSVGYTF.